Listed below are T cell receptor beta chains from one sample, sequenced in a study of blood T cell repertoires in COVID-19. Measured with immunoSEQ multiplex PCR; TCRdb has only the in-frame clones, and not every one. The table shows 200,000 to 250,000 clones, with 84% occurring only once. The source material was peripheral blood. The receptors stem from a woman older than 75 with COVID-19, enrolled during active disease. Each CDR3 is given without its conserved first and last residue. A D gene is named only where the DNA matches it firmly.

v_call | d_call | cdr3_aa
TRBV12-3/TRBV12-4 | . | ASSSHSNEQF
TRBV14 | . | ASSQDLSVNIQY
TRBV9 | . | ASSVGGSQETQY
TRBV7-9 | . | ASSLPEGNQPQH
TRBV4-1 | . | ASSQVPGAETQY
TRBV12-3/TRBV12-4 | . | ASLRVENEKLF
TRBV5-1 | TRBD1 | ASSLSTAGGLGAEAF
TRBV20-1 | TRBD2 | SASRLAGGNARSYEQY
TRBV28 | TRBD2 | ASSPAAGASGYEQY
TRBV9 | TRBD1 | ASSPYRGLGYT
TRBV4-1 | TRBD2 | ASSQAPRGSGYTDTQY
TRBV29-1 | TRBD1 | SAPGQGNYGYT
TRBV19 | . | ASSTGFGGRGYEQY
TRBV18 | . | ASSPAGRGAKETQY
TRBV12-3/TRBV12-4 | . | ASSLPFGDGYT
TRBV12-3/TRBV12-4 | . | ASSLGRGTEAF
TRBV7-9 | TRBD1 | ASSLNRARGPGYT
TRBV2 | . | ASSEGKKLSSGNTIY
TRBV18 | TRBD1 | ASSPGQISTDTQY
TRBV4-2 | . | ASSQDLGGKNYGYT
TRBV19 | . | ASSKHGPYSGNTIY
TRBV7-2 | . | ASSLGQPSTDTQY
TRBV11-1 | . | ASSLGRANTGELF
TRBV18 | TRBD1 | ASSPKGQDGEQF
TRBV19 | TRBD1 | ASSIGDRVNSNQPQH
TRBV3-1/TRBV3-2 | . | ASSQVVSGYT
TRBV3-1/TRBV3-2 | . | ASSRGLNQPQH
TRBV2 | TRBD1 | ASRSRTGQGTEAF
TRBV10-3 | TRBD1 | ATVPGQGPNTEAF
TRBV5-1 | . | ASSYPDRTDTQY
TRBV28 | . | ASSLMGYRGGAWDTFEQF
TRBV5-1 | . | ASSVGQINEKLF
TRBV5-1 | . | ASSFEGVNSPLH
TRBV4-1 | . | ASSQPEGQRNTEAF
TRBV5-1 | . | ASSLAGRQETQY
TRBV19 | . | ASSARGAGVNTGELF
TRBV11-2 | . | ASSLGTRQPQH
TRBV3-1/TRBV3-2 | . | ASSQDLVSVGNTIY
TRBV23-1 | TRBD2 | ASSSFSGGSSYEQY
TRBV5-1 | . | ASSQQLGNTGELF
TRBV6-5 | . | ASSYGGPSYNEQF
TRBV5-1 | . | ASSLVGDGTDTQY
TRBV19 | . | ASSRKGRELSNQPQH
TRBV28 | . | ASQTPPDIAGNTIY
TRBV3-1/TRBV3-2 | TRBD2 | ASRRGTSGSGSYEQY
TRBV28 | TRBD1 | ASSSPGGLYGYT
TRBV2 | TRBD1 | ASSQQGAGNTEAF
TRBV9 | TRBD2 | ASSPRGSGRALGNIQY